This T cell receptor beta chain was documented in a study of blood T cell repertoires in COVID-19. Seattle patients were enrolled during active infection and followed longitudinally. Sequencing was performed with immunoSEQ multiplex PCR; in TCRdb, only in-frame clones are kept and a portion is missing. The sample carries tens of thousands of clones, about 92% recorded once. The sequenced sample was peripheral blood. The receptor comes from a man aged 45 to 65 with COVID-19, enrolled during active disease.

For the CDR3, the DNA is TGTGCCACAGGTCGGCAGCAGGGCGTTGAGACCCAGTACTTC. This gives the protein CATGRQQGVETQYF. The chain links TRBV6-5 to TRBJ2-5; D perhaps matches TRBD1 (5 bases). The germline V gene encodes CDR1 MNHEY and CDR2 SVGAGI. The V end was cut by 10 bases, the J end by 5 bases, with 20 bases between. CDR3 length equals 14 residues.